The clone carrying this TCR beta chain was found a few times. Using its own MiXCR run on the RACE reads, TCRdb lists one record per CDR3 protein. The data show 190,000 or so distinct CDR3 sequences, around 23% seen once. The data stem from a study of human T cells and chemical hapten exposure. Overall study: Sensitization was performed using 2% DPC on a roughly 2 cm by roughly 2 cm upper inner arm skin site. Diphenylcyclopropenone was applied weekly to patients' scalps across the approximately 25-week study. DPC 0.01% went on the upper back by patch test, with reading at 6 days.

Time point in this sample: patch test 3, about 24 weeks after DPC sensitization. Specified treatment: therapeutic diphenylcyclopropenone sensitization with weekly scalp DPC. Blood draws preceded each patch test application. This CDR3 is built from 12 residues. V lost 1 base to trimming and J lost 10 bases, with 9 bases between them. Germline lookup yields CDR1 LNHNV and CDR2 YYDKDF (reference sequence). This receptor was identified in a middle-aged woman with alopecia areata. Some clones in this sample may be carry-over from other donors' samples. The chain uses TRBV15 and TRBJ2-3; no clear D. The material sequenced was whole blood, taken in connection with sensitization to the hapten diphenylcyclopropenone (DPC). CDR3 nucleotide sequence: TGTGCCACCAGCAGAGCATCGAGCGCGCAGTATTTT. This codes for CATSRASSAQYF.